The 18 T cell receptor beta chains presented below share a single source sample, sequenced in a study of T-cell memory formation after mild COVID-19. TCRdb re-analysed the 5' RACE reads in MiXCR, keeping a single row per CDR3 protein. The repertoire includes roughly 610,000 distinct CDR3 sequences, roughly 17% of them detected once, and about 8.6% sits in the top ten. Sequencing was performed on PBMCs or a T cell subset sorted from them (not recorded which). The receptors come from an adult woman who had mild COVID-19 (a few samples of this study predate the infection). Cell type and time point are not known.

The chain combines TRBV5-1 with TRBJ2-5, with a possible D match to TRBD2 (6 bases). CDR1 and CDR2 from the germline V gene are SGHRS and YFSETQ. There are 14 residues in the CDR3. V lost 5 bases, J lost 1 base, and 12 bases lay in between. CDR3 in amino acids: CASSFTGSQETQYF. In nucleotides, the CDR3 is TGCGCCAGCAGTTTTACCGGGAGCCAAGAGACCCAGTACTTC.

This clonotype was seen only a few times. The V and J genes are TRBV7-9 and TRBJ1-1; tentatively, D is TRBD1 (6 bases). CDR1 and CDR2 (germline): SEHNR, FQNEAQ (reference sequence). V was clipped by 2 bases and J by 5 bases, with 9 bases between them. The CDR3 has 13 amino acids. CDR3 DNA sequence: TGTGCCAGCAGCTTAAAGGGGGATACTGAAGCTTTCTTT. It encodes CASSLKGDTEAFF.

As DNA, the CDR3 is TGCGCCAGCAGCCCGGCGACAGCAATGAACACTGAAGCTTTCTTT. Translation gives CASSPATAMNTEAFF. The V gene is TRBV5-1, the J gene TRBJ1-1; TRBD1 is a possible D gene (5 bases). This CDR3 is 15 amino acids long. Germline CDR1 SGHRS, CDR2 YFSETQ. Trimming took off 4 bases at V and 0 bases at J, with 13 bases between the two ends.

This sequence joins TRBV6-5 and TRBJ1-2, with a tentative D call TRBD1 (5 bases). CDR1 and CDR2 from the germline V gene are MNHEY and SVGAGI. Between the trimmed V and J ends, which lost 6 bases and 5 bases, there was a span of 25 bases. This CDR3 is built from 17 residues. The CDR3 DNA is TGTGCCAGCAGGCCCACCGGGACCACGACGTCGGGATATGGCTACACCTTC. Translating gives CASRPTGTTTSGYGYTF.

This clonotype occurred a few times. The rearrangement links TRBV5-4 to TRBJ1-3, with D possibly matching TRBD1 (5 bases). The CDR3 has 17 residues. Germline V gene sequence: CDR1 SGHNT, CDR2 YYREEE (reference sequence). Between the trimmed V and J ends, which lost 2 bases and 0 bases, there was a span of 15 bases. The CDR3 region is CASSFFPGRYSGNTIYF. The CDR3 DNA is TGTGCCAGCAGCTTTTTTCCGGGACGGTACTCTGGAAACACCATATATTTT.

The V gene is TRBV7-8, the J gene TRBJ1-5; 8 bases are a match to TRBD1. V dropped 3 bases and J dropped 6; count of bases not matched to a gene: 7. This CDR3 is 15 amino acids long. Germline V CDR1 and CDR2: SGHVS, FQNEAQ. The CDR3 DNA sequence: TGTGCCAGCAGCTTTTCCGGGACAGGCTTTCAGCCCCAGCATTTT. It encodes CASSFSGTGFQPQHF.

This chain joins TRBV15 and TRBJ2-2, with TRBD2 as a possible D gene (6 bases). The CDR3 extends over 15 amino acids. Germline assignment: CDR1 LNHNV and CDR2 YYDKDF (reference sequence). V lost 3 bases to trimming and J lost 3 bases, with 11 bases between them. Written as DNA, the CDR3 is TGTGCCACCAGCAGTGGGACGGGGGACACCGGGGAGCTGTTTTTT. This translates into CATSSGTGDTGELFF.

V gene TRBV5-1 combines with J gene TRBJ2-1; TRBD2 might be the D (6 bases). CDR3 length: 15 amino acids. Germline-derived CDR1 and CDR2 are SGHRS and YFSETQ. Trimming removed 0 bases at V and 3 bases at J, with 10 bases between. CDR3 bases: TGCGCCAGCAGCTTGGAAGGGGAGGTCTACAATGAGCAGTTCTTC. This translates into CASSLEGEVYNEQFF. The variable domain in full, completed from reference TRBV5-1 and TRBJ2-1, reads KAGVTQTPRYLIKTRGQQVTLSCSPISGHRSVSWYQQTPGQGLQFLFEYFSETQRNKGNFPGRFSGRQFSNSRSEMNVSTLELGDSALYLCASSLEGEVYNEQFFGPGTRLTVL.

The chain recombines TRBV3-1 with TRBJ2-2; the match to TRBD2 covers 7 bases. V shed 4 bases, J shed 2 bases, and the junction held 10 bases outside the gene matches. CDR1 is LGHDT and CDR2 is YNNKEL in the germline V gene (reference sequence). The CDR3 has 17 residues. CDR3 in DNA: TGTGCCAGCAGCCGACCTACTAGCGATACCAACACCGGGGAGCTGTTTTTT. The encoded protein is CASSRPTSDTNTGELFF.

CDR3 sequence: CASSDGTGYEQYF. Here the CDR3 DNA reads TGTGCCAGCAGCGACGGGACAGGCTACGAGCAGTACTTC. The chain couples TRBV5-6 to TRBJ2-7; TRBD1 aligns across 8 bases. This CDR3 has 13 residues. The trim removed 4 bases at V and 3 bases at J, leaving 3 bases unmatched. CDR1 is SGHDT, CDR2 YYEEEE, per germline.

A word on this clonotype: A much more abundant neighbour one base away suggests this may be a read error. This rearrangement joins TRBV12-3 or TRBV12-4 to TRBJ1-1; no firm D call. CDR3 length: 12 amino acids. The chain's CDR3 is CAGSLLWAEAFF. CDR3 DNA sequence: TGTGCCGGCAGTCTATTGTGGGCCGAAGCTTTCTTT.

The chain carries TRBV6-6 and TRBJ2-6, with 7 bases fitting TRBD2. This CDR3 is 16 amino acids long. V lost 6 bases and J lost 2; bases outside the gene matches: 7. Germline V lookup: CDR1 MNHNY, CDR2 SVGAGI (reference sequence). This chain's CDR3 is CASSQDGLAGANVLTF. The CDR3 DNA reads as TGTGCCAGCAGCCAAGACGGACTAGCTGGGGCCAACGTCCTGACTTTC.

The V and J genes are TRBV6-6 and TRBJ1-1, with D perhaps matching TRBD1 (5 bases). V lost 8 bases and J lost 7, with 17 bases in between. CDR3 size: 13 residues. CDR1 and CDR2 from the germline V gene are MNHNY and SVGAGI (reference sequence). CDR3: CASHYDRRSEAFF. The CDR3 DNA follows: TGTGCCAGCCATTATGACAGACGGAGTGAAGCTTTCTTT.

This clonotype was seen a few times. The chain recombines TRBV14 with TRBJ2-2; D may correspond to TRBD1 or TRBD2 (6 bases each). Germline assignment: CDR1 SGHDN and CDR2 FVKESK. Trimming stripped 0 bases from V and 6 bases from J, with 11 bases between. The CDR3 extends over 15 amino acids. CDR3 DNA: TGTGCCAGCAGCCAAGAACAGGGAGGACCCGGGGAGCTGTTTTTT. Translating it yields CASSQEQGGPGELFF.

This clonotype appeared a few times. The chain is built from TRBV5-6 and TRBJ2-5; 8 nucleotides align to TRBD1. Germline V lookup: CDR1 SGHDT, CDR2 YYEEEE. The CDR3 consists of 16 residues. The J segment lost 2 bases and the V segment lost 4 bases, leaving 10 bases of the junction unmatched. The CDR3 DNA is TGTGCCAGCAGCCTTAGACAGGGGCCCTTGCAAGAGACCCAGTACTTC. Its translation: CASSLRQGPLQETQYF. Full variable domain (rest looked up from reference TRBV5-6 and TRBJ2-5): DAGVTQSPTHLIKTRGQQVTLRCSPKSGHDTVSWYQQALGQGPQFIFQYYEEEERQRGNFPDRFSGHQFPNYSSELNVNALLLGDSALYLCASSLRQGPLQETQYFGPGTRLLVL.

This clonotype occurred a few times. The chain has TRBV4-1 and TRBJ2-3; D call uncertain. Germline V lookup: CDR1 MGHRA, CDR2 YSYEKL. This CDR3 is built from 13 residues. Trimming pared 1 base from V and 5 bases from J, leaving 7 bases between. CDR3 region: CASSQGYGDTQYF. The CDR3 region has the DNA TGCGCCAGCAGCCAAGGATACGGAGATACGCAGTATTTT.

This clonotype was observed a few times. The chain employs TRBV11-2 and TRBJ2-3, with 8 bases matching TRBD2. V shed 5 bases, J shed 3 bases, and the junction held 13 bases outside the gene matches. The CDR3 runs 17 residues. Germline V gives CDR1 SGHAT, CDR2 FQNNGV. The CDR3 sequence is CASSKDGVAGRTDTQYF. In nucleotides, the CDR3 is TGTGCCAGCAGCAAAGATGGAGTAGCGGGGAGAACAGATACGCAGTATTTT.

This clonotype was detected a few times. The chain combines TRBV7-9 with TRBJ2-1; D is unclear. The CDR3 contains 11 residues. The V end was cut by 4 bases, the J end by 10 bases, with 8 bases between. Germline CDR1 reads SEHNR; CDR2 reads FQNEAQ (reference sequence). The CDR3 loop is CASSSPNEQFF. CDR3 bases: TGTGCCAGCAGCTCCCCCAACGAGCAGTTCTTC.